The 15 T cell receptor beta chains presented below share a single source sample, sequenced in a study of graft-versus-host responses after intestinal transplantation. The data were produced by immunoSEQ multiplex PCR, yet TCRdb's version contains in-frame clones alone and is incomplete. The repertoire consists of about 110,000 clones, with approximately 90% occurring once and the leading ten covering about 0.25%. These receptors lack a known antigen. Sequenced here: unstimulated CD4+ T cells sorted from spleen or lymph node cells, sampled before transplant. The receptor set was obtained from a human donor who was the organ donor for an intestinal transplant.

The chain links TRBV5-4 to TRBJ2-3; D is undetermined. The V gene lost 5 bases and the J gene lost 1 base, with 8 bases spanning the gap. Germline V gives CDR1 SGHNT, CDR2 YYREEE (reference sequence). This CDR3 region has 13 residues. The DNA for the CDR3 is TGTGCCAGCAGACTCTCTGGCACAGATACGCAGTATTTT. The encoded protein is CASRLSGTDTQYF.

V is TRBV19 and J is TRBJ2-6; 7 bases are a match to TRBD1. CDR3 length: 17 amino acids. Losses at the gene ends were 2 bases for V and 4 bases for J; bases not matched to a gene: 8. Germline V gives CDR1 LNHDA, CDR2 SQIVND (reference sequence). This CDR3 is CASSIPRTGPGANVLTF. The CDR3 nucleotides read TGTGCCAGTAGTATACCGCGGACAGGCCCCGGGGCCAACGTCCTGACTTTC.

The chain couples TRBV7-8 to TRBJ1-5; 7 bases agree with TRBD1. After removal of 4 bases from V and 1 base from J, the junction contained 10 bases not matched to a gene. Germline-derived CDR1 and CDR2 are SGHVS and FQNEAQ. The CDR3 runs to 17 residues. CDR3 bases: TGTGCCAGCAGCTCCCACAGGGGCGTCAGGAGCAATCAGCCCCAGCATTTT. Translation gives CASSSHRGVRSNQPQHF.

In its sample, this clone was seen once. The J gene is TRBJ2-1, the V gene TRBV6-5; 13 positions agree with TRBD2. V was pared by 5 bases and J by 12 bases, with 1 base of the junction left unmatched. The CDR3 sequence is 12 residues long. CDR1 and CDR2 from the germline V gene are MNHEY and SVGAGI. CDR3 in amino acids: CASSTSGRVQFF. The CDR3 region has the DNA TGTGCCAGCAGTACTAGCGGGAGGGTGCAGTTCTTC.

The chain recombines TRBV5-4 with TRBJ2-1; 9 positions agree with TRBD2. This CDR3 comprises 12 residues. Germline assignment: CDR1 SGHNT and CDR2 YYREEE (reference sequence). Trimming took 1 base from V and 15 from J; bases not matched to a gene: 5. The CDR3 sequence is CASSLRAGGLFF. The CDR3 bases are TGTGCCAGCAGCTTGCGAGCGGGAGGTCTGTTCTTC.

V usage is TRBV4-3 and J usage is TRBJ2-1; D is unresolved. Trimming stripped 3 bases from V and 7 bases from J, with 19 bases between. CDR3 length equals 16 residues. Per the germline V gene, CDR1 is LGHNA and CDR2 is YSLEER. The chain's CDR3 is CASSQWGIGLFNEQFF. The CDR3 coding sequence is TGCGCCAGCAGCCAGTGGGGAATCGGCCTTTTTAATGAGCAGTTCTTC.

This chain joins TRBV6-5 and TRBJ1-1; D remains ambiguous. V lost 6 bases, J lost 3 bases, and 8 bases lay in between. The CDR3 sequence is 12 residues long. Germline values: CDR1 MNHEY, CDR2 SVGAGI. CDR3 protein: CASSHPDTEAFF. The CDR3, as DNA: TGTGCCAGCAGCCACCCCGACACTGAAGCTTTCTTT.

This clone was seen once. The chain has TRBV7-9 and TRBJ2-3, with D possibly TRBD1 on 5 matching bases. The CDR3 totals 17 residues. Germline V gene data show CDR1 as SEHNR and CDR2 as FQNEAQ (reference sequence). V was cut by 2 bases and J by 2 bases, with 17 bases left in between. In DNA, the CDR3 is TGTGCCAGCAGCTTAAATATAGGTCCAGGGTTCACAGATACGCAGTATTTT. Protein product: CASSLNIGPGFTDTQYF.

As DNA, the CDR3 is TGTGCCAGCAGCAGGGTTGGGGGCGTTATAGATACGCAGTATTTT. The encoded protein is CASSRVGGVIDTQYF. The chain has TRBV5-4 and TRBJ2-3, with TRBD1 as a possible D gene (6 bases). From germline, CDR1 is SGHNT and CDR2 YYREEE (reference sequence). V was clipped by 4 bases and J by 5 bases, with 17 bases between them. There are 15 residues in the CDR3.

The chain couples TRBV5-1 to TRBJ2-7; the match to TRBD2 covers 15 bases. The V and J ends lost 2 bases and 7 bases, in that order; junction bases with no gene match: 13. The CDR3 runs to 18 residues. Germline-derived CDR1 and CDR2 are SGHRS and YFSETQ. The CDR3 here is CASSFIGLAGGPRWEQYF. The CDR3 bases are TGCGCCAGCAGCTTCATCGGACTAGCGGGAGGGCCTCGGTGGGAGCAGTACTTC.

The chain is built from TRBV30 and TRBJ2-7; TRBD1 matches at 9 bases. The CDR3 is made up of 14 amino acids. J was trimmed by 1 base and V by 3 bases; bases with no gene match: 4. Germline CDR1 is GTSNPN and CDR2 is SVGIG (reference sequence). The CDR3 protein is CAWSLQGASYEQYF. DNA of the CDR3: TGTGCCTGGAGCTTACAGGGGGCGTCCTACGAGCAGTACTTC.

The J gene is TRBJ2-7, the V gene TRBV6-5; D unresolved. This CDR3 has 15 amino acids. CDR1 MNHEY and CDR2 SVGAGI come from the germline V gene. Trimming removed 0 bases from V and 4 bases from J, with 13 bases in between. CDR3 nucleotides: TGTGCCAGCAGTTACTCGATACGACCCGCTTACGAGCAGTACTTC. Its protein is CASSYSIRPAYEQYF.

The chain joins TRBV9 to TRBJ2-2; 10 bases match TRBD1. V lost 4 bases, J lost 4 bases, and 7 bases stayed unmatched. The CDR3 is 16 residues long. The germline V gene has CDR1 SGDLS and CDR2 YYNGEE. The CDR3 sequence: CASSTRGDRGTGELFF. The DNA for the CDR3 is TGTGCCAGCAGCACCCGGGGGGACAGGGGCACCGGGGAGCTGTTTTTT.

The chain is built from TRBV7-2 and TRBJ2-5, with TRBD2 as a possible D gene (5 bases). The CDR3 loop spans 15 amino acids. CDR1 is SGHTA and CDR2 is FQGNSA in the germline V gene. V was shortened by 5 bases and J by 5 bases, with 18 bases between the two germline ends. CDR3 sequence reads: CASSQPPSPRETQYF. The CDR3 DNA follows: TGTGCCAGCAGCCAACCCCCTAGCCCGAGGGAGACCCAGTACTTC.

The chain couples TRBV19 to TRBJ2-1; tentative D call: TRBD1 (6 bases). Germline V gives CDR1 LNHDA, CDR2 SQIVND (reference sequence). CDR3 length equals 12 residues. Trimming removed 4 bases at V and 8 bases at J, with 9 bases between. CDR3 nucleotides: TGTGCCAGTAGTAGAACAGGGTATGAGCAGTTCTTC. Residues: CASSRTGYEQFF.